The clone carrying this T cell receptor beta chain came up once. The antigen remains unidentified. Libraries were prepared by immunoSEQ multiplex PCR; TCRdb keeps only in-frame clonotypes and omits some of them. In the table there are fewer than 110,000 clones, roughly 90% of which are singletons. Trimming took off 6 bases at V and 2 bases at J, with 20 bases between the two ends. In germline, CDR1 is MDHEN, CDR2 SYDVKM. This CDR3 region has 16 residues. The data originate from a study of T cell responses to AZD1222 COVID-19 vaccine. Study-wide findings and caveats: The span of vaccine-associated CD4 TCRs extended across spike, with dominance at 160-218 and 743-854.

The chain has TRBV28 and TRBJ2-7, with D uncertain. Sequenced material: peripheral blood, taken on day 0 of AZD1222 vaccination. This clonotype originated in an adult in good health. CDR3 in amino acids: CASSLITDGRTYEQYF. In DNA, the CDR3 is TGTGCCAGCAGCCTCATCACGGACGGCCGGACCTACGAGCAGTACTTC.